One sample yielded the 5 T cell receptor beta chains listed below, sequenced in a study of blood T cells in healthy people across ages. Using a J-beta primer mix together with a sample-barcoded 5' primer, a second PCR was run for roughly 6 to 12 cycles. TCRdb recomputed calls from the 5' RACE reads with MiXCR, one row per CDR3 protein. In the table there are fewer than 2 million distinct CDR3 sequences, around 40% of which are singletons. The material sequenced was blood. Receptors were obtained from a human donor in good health.

This chain connects TRBV13 to TRBJ2-3; 8 bases are a match to TRBD2. This CDR3 spans 16 amino acids. V shed 5 bases, J shed 2 bases, and the junction held 9 bases outside the gene matches. Germline CDR1 and CDR2: PRHDT and FYEKMQ (reference sequence). CDR3 nucleotides: TGTGCCAGCAGCGCGTTACTAGCGGAGACCACAGATACGCAGTATTTT. Protein sequence: CASSALLAETTDTQYF.

This clonotype has a single count. The rearrangement uses TRBV20-1 and TRBJ2-1, with 8 bases fitting TRBD2. V shed 5 bases, J shed 6 bases, and the junction held 18 bases outside the gene matches. This CDR3 comprises 17 residues. Germline CDR1 is DFQATT and CDR2 is SNEGSKA (reference sequence). CDR3 residues: CSAPRGGGGFIFNEQFF. The CDR3 DNA is TGCAGTGCTCCCCGGGGCGGCGGGGGGTTTATTTTCAATGAGCAGTTCTTC.

V usage is TRBV7-8 and J usage is TRBJ1-5; D unclear. Trimming left V 3 bases short and J 0 bases short, with 12 bases between. Germline V lookup: CDR1 SGHVS, CDR2 FQNEAQ. CDR3 length equals 16 residues. DNA of the CDR3: TGTGCCAGCAGCTTTTCGCGTCTCTATAGCAATCAGCCCCAGCATTTT. Amino acid sequence: CASSFSRLYSNQPQHF.

The V call is TRBV7-3, the J call TRBJ1-6, with D possibly matching TRBD1 (6 bases). V was trimmed by 3 bases and J by 8 bases, leaving 14 bases between them. The CDR3 spans 15 residues. Germline lookup yields CDR1 SGHTA and CDR2 FQGTGA. CDR3 residues: CASSFSGAADSPLHF. CDR3 DNA sequence: TGTGCCAGCAGCTTTTCGGGGGCTGCGGATTCACCCCTCCACTTT.

The V gene is TRBV12-3 or TRBV12-4, the J gene TRBJ1-1, with TRBD1 as a possible D gene (5 bases). Trimming removed 6 bases from V and 4 bases from J, with 15 bases in between. The CDR3 consists of 14 residues. CDR3 loop: CASRPMGGITEAFF. The CDR3, as DNA: TGTGCCAGCAGACCAATGGGGGGTATCACTGAAGCTTTCTTT.